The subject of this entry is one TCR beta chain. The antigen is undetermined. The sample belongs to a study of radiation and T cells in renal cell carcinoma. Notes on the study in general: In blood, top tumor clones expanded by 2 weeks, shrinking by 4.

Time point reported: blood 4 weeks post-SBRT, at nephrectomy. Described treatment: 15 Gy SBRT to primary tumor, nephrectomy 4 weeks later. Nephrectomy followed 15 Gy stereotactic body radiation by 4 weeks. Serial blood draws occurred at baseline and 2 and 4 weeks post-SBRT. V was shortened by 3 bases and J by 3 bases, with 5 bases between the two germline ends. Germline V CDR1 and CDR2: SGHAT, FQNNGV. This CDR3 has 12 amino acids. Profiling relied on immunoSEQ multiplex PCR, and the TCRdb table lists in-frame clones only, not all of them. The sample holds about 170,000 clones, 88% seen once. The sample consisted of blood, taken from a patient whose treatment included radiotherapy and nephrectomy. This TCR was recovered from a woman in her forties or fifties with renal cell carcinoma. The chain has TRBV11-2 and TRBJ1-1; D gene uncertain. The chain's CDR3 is CASSLLYTEAFF. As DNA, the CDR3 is TGTGCCAGCAGCTTGTTGTACACTGAAGCTTTCTTT.